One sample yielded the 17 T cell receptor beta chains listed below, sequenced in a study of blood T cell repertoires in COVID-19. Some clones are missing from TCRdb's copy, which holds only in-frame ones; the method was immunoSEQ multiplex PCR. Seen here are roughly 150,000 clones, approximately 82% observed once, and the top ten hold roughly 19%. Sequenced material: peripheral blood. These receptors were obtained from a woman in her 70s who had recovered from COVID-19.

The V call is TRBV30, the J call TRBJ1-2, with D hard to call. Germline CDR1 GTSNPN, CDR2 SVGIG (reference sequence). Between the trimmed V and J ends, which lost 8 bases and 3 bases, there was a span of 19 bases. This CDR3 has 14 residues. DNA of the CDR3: TGTGCCCGAACTACCGGTTTCAACCACTATGGCTACACCTTC. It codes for CARTTGFNHYGYTF.

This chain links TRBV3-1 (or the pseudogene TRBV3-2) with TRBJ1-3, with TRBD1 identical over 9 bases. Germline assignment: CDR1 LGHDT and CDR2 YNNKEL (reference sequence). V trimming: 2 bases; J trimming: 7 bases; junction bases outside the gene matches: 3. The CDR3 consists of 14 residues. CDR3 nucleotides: TGTGCCAGCAGCCAATCACAGGGGGCGAACACCATATATTTT. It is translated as CASSQSQGANTIYF.

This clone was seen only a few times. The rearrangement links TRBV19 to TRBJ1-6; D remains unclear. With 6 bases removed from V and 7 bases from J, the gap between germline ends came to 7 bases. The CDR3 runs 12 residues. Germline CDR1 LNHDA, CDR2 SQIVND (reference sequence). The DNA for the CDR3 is TGTGCCAGTAGGGGCCTAAATTCACCCCTCCACTTT. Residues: CASRGLNSPLHF.

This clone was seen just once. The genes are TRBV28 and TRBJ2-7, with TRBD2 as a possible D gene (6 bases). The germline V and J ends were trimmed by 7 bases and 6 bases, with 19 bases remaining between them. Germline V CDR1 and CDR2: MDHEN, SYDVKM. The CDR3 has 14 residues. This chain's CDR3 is CASTGPGGAGEQYF. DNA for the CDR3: TGTGCCAGCACCGGCCCCGGGGGAGCGGGCGAGCAGTACTTC.

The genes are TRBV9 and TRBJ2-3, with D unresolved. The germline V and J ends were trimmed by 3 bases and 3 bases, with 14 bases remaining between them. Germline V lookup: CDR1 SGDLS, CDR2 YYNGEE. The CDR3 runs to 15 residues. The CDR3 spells CASSGPTAMTDTQYF. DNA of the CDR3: TGTGCCAGCAGCGGCCCGACTGCCATGACAGATACGCAGTATTTT.

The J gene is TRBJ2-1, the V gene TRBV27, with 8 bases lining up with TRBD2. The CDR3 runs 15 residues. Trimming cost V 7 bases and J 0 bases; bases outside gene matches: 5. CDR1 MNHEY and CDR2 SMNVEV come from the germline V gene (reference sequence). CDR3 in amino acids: CASTAGTSSYNEQFF. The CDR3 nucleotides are TGTGCCAGCACCGCGGGGACTAGCTCCTACAATGAGCAGTTCTTC.

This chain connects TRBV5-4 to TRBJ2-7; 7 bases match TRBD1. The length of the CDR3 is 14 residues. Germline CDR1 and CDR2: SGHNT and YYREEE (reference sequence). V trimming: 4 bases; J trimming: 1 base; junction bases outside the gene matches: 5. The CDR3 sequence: CASSRRDSSYEQYF. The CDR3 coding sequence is TGTGCCAGCAGCCGCCGGGACAGTTCCTACGAGCAGTACTTC.

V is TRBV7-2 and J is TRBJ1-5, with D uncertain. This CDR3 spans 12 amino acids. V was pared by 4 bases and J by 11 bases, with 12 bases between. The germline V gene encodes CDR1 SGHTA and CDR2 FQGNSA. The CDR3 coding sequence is TGTGCCAGCAGCTCCGACACCCCGTCCCAGCATTTT. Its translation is CASSSDTPSQHF. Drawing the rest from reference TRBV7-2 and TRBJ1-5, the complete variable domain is GAGVSQSPSNKVTEKGKDVELRCDPISGHTALYWYRQSLGQGLEFLIYFQGNSAPDKSGLPSDRFSAERTGGSVSTLTIQRTQQEDSAVYLCASSSDTPSQHFGDGTRLSIL.

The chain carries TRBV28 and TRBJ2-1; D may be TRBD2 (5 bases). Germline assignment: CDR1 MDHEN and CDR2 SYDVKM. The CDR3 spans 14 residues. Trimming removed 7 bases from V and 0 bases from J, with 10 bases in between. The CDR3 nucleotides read TGTGCCAGCACCCGGGGTAGCTCCTACAATGAGCAGTTCTTC. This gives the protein CASTRGSSYNEQFF.

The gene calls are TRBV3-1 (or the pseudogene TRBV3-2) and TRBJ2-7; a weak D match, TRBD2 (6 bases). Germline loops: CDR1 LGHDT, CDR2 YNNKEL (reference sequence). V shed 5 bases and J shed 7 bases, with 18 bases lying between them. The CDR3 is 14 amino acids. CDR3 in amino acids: CASSGLAPEGEQYF. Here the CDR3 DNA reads TGTGCCAGCAGCGGCCTAGCGCCGGAGGGGGAGCAGTACTTC.

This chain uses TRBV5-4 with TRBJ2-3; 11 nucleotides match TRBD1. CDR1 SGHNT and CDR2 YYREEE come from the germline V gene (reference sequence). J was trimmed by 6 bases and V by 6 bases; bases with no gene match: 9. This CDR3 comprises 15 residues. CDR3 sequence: CASTLDRGLGDTQYF. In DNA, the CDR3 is TGTGCCAGCACCCTGGACAGGGGGCTAGGGGATACGCAGTATTTT. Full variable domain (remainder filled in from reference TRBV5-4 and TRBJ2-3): ETGVTQSPTHLIKTRGQQVTLRCSSQSGHNTVSWYQQALGQGPQFIFQYYREEENGRGNFPPRFSGLQFPNYSSELNVNALELDDSALYLCASTLDRGLGDTQYFGPGTRLTVL.

The CDR3 nucleotides are TGTGCCAGCTCACCCGGGACAGGACTTTACGAGCAGTACTTC. Its protein product is CASSPGTGLYEQYF. This chain joins TRBV18 and TRBJ2-7, with 8 bases identical to TRBD1. Trimming removed 3 bases from V and 4 bases from J; junction bases left unmatched: 5. The CDR3 has 14 amino acids. Per germline, CDR1 KGHSH and CDR2 LQKENI.

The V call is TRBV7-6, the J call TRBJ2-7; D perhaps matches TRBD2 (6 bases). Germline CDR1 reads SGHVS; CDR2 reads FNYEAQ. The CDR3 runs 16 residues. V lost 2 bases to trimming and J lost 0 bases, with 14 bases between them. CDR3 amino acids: CASSLFGRGSSYEQYF. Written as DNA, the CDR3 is TGTGCCAGCAGCTTATTCGGGCGGGGCAGCTCCTACGAGCAGTACTTC.

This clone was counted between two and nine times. Here the CDR3 DNA reads TGTGCCAGCAGCCAAGATTGGGCAGGGGGCTACGAGCAGTACTTC. It specifies CASSQDWAGGYEQYF. The rearrangement links TRBV3-1 (or the pseudogene TRBV3-2) to TRBJ2-7; 7 bases line up with TRBD1. Germline CDR1 LGHDT, CDR2 YNNKEL (reference sequence). This CDR3 has 15 residues. The V segment lost 0 bases and the J segment 3 bases; nucleotides outside the gene matches: 5.

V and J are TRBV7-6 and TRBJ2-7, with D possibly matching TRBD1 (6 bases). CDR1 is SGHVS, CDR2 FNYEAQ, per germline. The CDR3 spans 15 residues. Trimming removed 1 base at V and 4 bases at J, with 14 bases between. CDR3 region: CASSLGQGTRYEQYF. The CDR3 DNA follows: TGTGCCAGCAGCTTAGGGCAGGGGACCAGGTACGAGCAGTACTTC.

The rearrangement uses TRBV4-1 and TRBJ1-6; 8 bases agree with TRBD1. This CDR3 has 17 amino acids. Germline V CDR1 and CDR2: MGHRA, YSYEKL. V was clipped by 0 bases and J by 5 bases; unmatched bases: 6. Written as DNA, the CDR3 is TGCGCCAGCAGCCAAGACTCGCCAGGGGGCAATAATTCACCCCTCCACTTT. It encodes CASSQDSPGGNNSPLHF.

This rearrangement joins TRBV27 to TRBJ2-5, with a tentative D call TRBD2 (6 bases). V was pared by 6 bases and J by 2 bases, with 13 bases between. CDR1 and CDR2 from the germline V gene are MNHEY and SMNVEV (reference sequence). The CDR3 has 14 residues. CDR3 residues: CASSQEGLQETQYF. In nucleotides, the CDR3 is TGTGCCAGCAGCCAAGAGGGACTTCAAGAGACCCAGTACTTC.